This T cell receptor (beta chain) appears in the sequencing data of a study of OX40 agonist ivuxolimab in advanced cancers. Whole-study context: Ivuxolimab, which is an agonistic anti-OX40 (CD134) antibody, was administered to the patients.

Method: immunoSEQ multiplex PCR; TCRdb's copy keeps in-frame clones and lacks some. The table shows about 79,000 clones, with about 80% occurring only once. As to this clone: Its cognate antigen is unknown.

Study outcomes and limitations: Low normalized T-cell clonal expansion was also seen in some nonresponders.

The junction had 4 bases not matched to a gene; V was cut back by 2 bases and J by 1 base. The CDR3 totals 16 residues. The V gene's germline CDR1 is SGHDN and CDR2 FVKESK. The sequenced sample was CD4+ or CD8+ T cells sorted from blood, obtained in a trial of the OX40 agonist ivuxolimab. The V and J genes are TRBV14 and TRBJ2-3; 9 bases map to TRBD1. The sequence derives from an adult with an advanced solid tumor such as melanoma, head and neck, liver or kidney cancer. The DNA for the CDR3 is TGTGCCAGCAGCCAAAACAGGGGGCTGGGCACAGATACGCAGTATTTT. Protein: CASSQNRGLGTDTQYF.